This T cell receptor (beta chain) is drawn from a study of response to subunit inactivated influenza vaccine. Regarding the study as a whole: Each seasonal influenza vaccination, the authors suggested, recruits few new T cells.

TCRdb fed the RT-PCR reads into MiXCR, producing one record per CDR3 protein. The sample includes about 160,000 distinct CDR3 sequences, 9.5% to 12% of them seen just once. Trimming removed 0 bases at V and 11 bases at J, with 14 bases between. Per the germline V gene, CDR1 is SGHNT and CDR2 is YYREEE (reference sequence). The length of the CDR3 is 13 residues. For this clonotype: Its antigen is unknown.

This chain connects TRBV5-4 to TRBJ1-2, with a possible D match to TRBD1 (5 bases). Here the sequenced sample was CD8+ T cells sorted from PBMCs, taken about 23 months after vaccination. The TCR sequence derives from a man between 50 and 70 years old who received an inactivated influenza vaccine. CDR3 residues: CASSLVPTDSYTF. The CDR3 region has the DNA TGTGCCAGCAGCTTGGTACCAACCGACAGTTACACCTTC.